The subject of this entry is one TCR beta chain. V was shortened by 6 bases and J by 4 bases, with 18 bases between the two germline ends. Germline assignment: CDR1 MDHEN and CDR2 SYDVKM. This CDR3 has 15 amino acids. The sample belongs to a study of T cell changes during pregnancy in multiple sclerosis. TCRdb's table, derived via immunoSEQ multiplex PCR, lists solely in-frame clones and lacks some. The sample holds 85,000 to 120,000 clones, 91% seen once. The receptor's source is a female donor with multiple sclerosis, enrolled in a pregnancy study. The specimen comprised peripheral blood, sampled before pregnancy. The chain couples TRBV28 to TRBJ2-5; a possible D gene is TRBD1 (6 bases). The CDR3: CASSPFTQGLETQYF. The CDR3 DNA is TGTGCCAGCAGCCCCTTTACACAGGGCTTAGAGACCCAGTACTTC.